The present TCR beta chain was sequenced within a study of blood T cell repertoires in COVID-19. Looking at the study overall: Samples representing acute and convalescent COVID-19 were sourced from the United States, Italy and Spain. PBMCs, B-cell-depleted T cells, or T cells provided the cDNA or gDNA that made up the material.

This CDR3 has 14 amino acids. The V end was cut by 5 bases, the J end by 6 bases, with 16 bases between. CDR1 and CDR2 (germline): SGHVS, FQNEAQ. Authors' methods: Scientists estimated how many nucleated cells there were by amplifying reference gene primers. Using immunoSEQ multiplex PCR, the repertoire was profiled, and TCRdb retains in-frame clones only, with some absent. The V and J calls and clone size come from that table; D and trimming were worked out from the DNA. The table records 200,000 to 250,000 clones, over 75% of them present only once. The sample taken for sequencing was peripheral blood. The clonotype originates from a human donor in a cohort sampled during active COVID-19. This chain connects TRBV7-8 to TRBJ1-1; maybe TRBD1 (5 bases). CDR3 sequence (DNA): TGTGCCAGCAGCGGCTCGGACCGGGGGGCTGAAGCTTTCTTT. Translated, it gives CASSGSDRGAEAFF.